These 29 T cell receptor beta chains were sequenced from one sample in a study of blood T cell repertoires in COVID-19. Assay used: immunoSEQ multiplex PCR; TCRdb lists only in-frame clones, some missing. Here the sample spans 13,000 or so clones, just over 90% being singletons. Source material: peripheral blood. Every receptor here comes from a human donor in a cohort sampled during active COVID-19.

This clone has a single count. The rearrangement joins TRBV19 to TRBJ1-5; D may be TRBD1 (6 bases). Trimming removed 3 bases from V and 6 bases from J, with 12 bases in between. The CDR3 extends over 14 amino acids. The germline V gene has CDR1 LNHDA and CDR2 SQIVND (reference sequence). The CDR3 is CASSIWQGPQPQHF. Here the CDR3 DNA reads TGTGCCAGTAGTATCTGGCAGGGGCCTCAGCCCCAGCATTTT. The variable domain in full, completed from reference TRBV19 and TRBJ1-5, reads DGGITQSPKYLFRKEGQNVTLSCEQNLNHDAMYWYRQDPGQGLRLIYYSQIVNDFQKGDIAEGYSVSREKKESFPLTVTSAQKNPTAFYLCASSIWQGPQPQHFGDGTRLSIL.

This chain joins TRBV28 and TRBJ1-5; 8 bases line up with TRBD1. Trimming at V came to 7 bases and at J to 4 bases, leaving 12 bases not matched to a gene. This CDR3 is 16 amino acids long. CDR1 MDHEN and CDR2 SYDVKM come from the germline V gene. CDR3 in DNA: TGTGCCAGCATCCCCGGACAGGGAGTATGGAATCAGCCCCAGCATTTT. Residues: CASIPGQGVWNQPQHF.

CDR3 DNA: TGTGCCAGCAGCTCCGGGACTACTACCGGGGAGCTGTTTTTT. Its protein is CASSSGTTTGELFF. The chain joins TRBV11-2 to TRBJ2-2; 7 nucleotides match TRBD2. CDR1 is SGHAT and CDR2 is FQNNGV in the germline V gene. The CDR3 is made up of 14 amino acids. The J segment lost 5 bases and the V segment lost 4 bases, leaving 4 bases of the junction unmatched.

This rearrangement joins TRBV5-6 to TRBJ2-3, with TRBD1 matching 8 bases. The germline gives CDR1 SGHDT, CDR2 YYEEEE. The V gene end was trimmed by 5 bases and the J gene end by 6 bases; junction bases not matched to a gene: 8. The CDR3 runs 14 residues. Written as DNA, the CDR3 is TGTGCCAGCAGTTCCGTAACAGGGGGGGATACGCAGTATTTT. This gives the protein CASSSVTGGDTQYF.

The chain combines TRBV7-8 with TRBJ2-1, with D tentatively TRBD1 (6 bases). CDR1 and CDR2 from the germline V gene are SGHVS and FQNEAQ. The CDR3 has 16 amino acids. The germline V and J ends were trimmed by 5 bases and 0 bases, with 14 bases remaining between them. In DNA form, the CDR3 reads TGTGCCAGCAGCCCAGTTAGGGGGAGCTCCTACAATGAGCAGTTCTTC. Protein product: CASSPVRGSSYNEQFF.

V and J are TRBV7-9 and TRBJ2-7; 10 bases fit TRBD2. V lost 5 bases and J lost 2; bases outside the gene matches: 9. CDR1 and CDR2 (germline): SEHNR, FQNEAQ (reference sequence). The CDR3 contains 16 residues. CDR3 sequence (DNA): TGTGCCAGCAGCCCGAGGGGAAGCGGGGGGGCCTACGAGCAGTACTTC. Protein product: CASSPRGSGGAYEQYF.

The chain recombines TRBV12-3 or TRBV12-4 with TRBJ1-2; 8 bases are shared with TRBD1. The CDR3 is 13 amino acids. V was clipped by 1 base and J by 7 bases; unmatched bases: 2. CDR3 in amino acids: CASSLGDRSGYTF. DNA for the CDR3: TGTGCCAGCAGTTTAGGGGACAGGAGTGGCTACACCTTC.

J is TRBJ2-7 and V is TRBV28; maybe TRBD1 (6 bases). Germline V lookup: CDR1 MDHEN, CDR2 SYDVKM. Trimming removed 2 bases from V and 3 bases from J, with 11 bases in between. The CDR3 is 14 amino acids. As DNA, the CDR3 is TGTGCCAGCAGTTTAGATACAGGGAACTACGAGCAGTACTTC. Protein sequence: CASSLDTGNYEQYF.

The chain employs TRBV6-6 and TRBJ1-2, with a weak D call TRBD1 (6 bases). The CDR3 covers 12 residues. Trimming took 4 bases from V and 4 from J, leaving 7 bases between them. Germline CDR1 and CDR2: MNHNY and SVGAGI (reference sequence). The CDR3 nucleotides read TGTGCCAGCAGTTTACAGGGCTATGGCTACACCTTC. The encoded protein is CASSLQGYGYTF.

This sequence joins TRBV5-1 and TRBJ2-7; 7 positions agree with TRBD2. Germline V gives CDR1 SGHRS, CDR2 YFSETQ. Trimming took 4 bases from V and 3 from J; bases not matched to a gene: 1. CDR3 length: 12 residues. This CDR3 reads CASSPGGYEQYF. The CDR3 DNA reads TGCGCCAGCAGCCCGGGGGGCTACGAGCAGTACTTC.

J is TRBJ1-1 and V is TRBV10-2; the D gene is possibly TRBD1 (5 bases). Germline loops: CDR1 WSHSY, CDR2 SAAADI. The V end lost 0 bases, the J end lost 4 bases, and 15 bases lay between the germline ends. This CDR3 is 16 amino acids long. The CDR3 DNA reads TGCGCCAGCAGTGAGTCGTATTTAGGGACTCCCACTGAAGCTTTCTTT. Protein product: CASSESYLGTPTEAFF.

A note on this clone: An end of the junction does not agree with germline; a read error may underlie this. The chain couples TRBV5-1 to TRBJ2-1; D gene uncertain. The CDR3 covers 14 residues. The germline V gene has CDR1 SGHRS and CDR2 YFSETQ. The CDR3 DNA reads TGCGCCAGCAGCCTCTTAGACTCCCACAATGAGCAGTTCTTC. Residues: CASSLLDSHNEQFF.

CDR3 amino acids: CAISERSPGQTNTEAFF. CDR3 bases: TGTGCCATCAGTGAACGGTCGCCGGGACAAACGAACACTGAAGCTTTCTTT. This sequence joins TRBV10-3 and TRBJ1-1; D may be TRBD1 (6 bases). Trimming took 3 bases from V and 1 from J, leaving 18 bases between them. Germline values: CDR1 ENHRY, CDR2 SYGVKD. The CDR3 runs to 17 residues.

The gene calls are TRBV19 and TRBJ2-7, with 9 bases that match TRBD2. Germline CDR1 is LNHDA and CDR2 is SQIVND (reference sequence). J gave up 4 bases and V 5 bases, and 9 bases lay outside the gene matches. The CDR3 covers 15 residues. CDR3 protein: CASSQAAGGQYEQYF. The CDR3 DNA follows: TGTGCCAGTAGTCAAGCGGCGGGGGGGCAATACGAGCAGTACTTC.

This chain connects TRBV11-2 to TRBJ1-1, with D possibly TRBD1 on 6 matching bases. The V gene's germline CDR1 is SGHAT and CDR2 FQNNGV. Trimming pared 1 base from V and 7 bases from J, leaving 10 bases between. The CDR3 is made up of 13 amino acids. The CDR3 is CASSLGQEYEAFF. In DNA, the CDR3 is TGTGCCAGCAGCTTAGGACAGGAGTATGAAGCTTTCTTT.

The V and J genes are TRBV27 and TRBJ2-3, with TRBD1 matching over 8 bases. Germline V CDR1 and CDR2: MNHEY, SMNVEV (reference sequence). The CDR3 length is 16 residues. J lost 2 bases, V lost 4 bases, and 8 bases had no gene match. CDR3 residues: CASSSSAGGYTDTQYF. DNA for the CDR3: TGTGCCAGCAGTTCCTCAGCAGGGGGCTACACAGATACGCAGTATTTT.

The CDR3, as DNA: TGTGCCAGCAGTTCACCGGGACAGGGATCCCAAGAGACCCAGTACTTC. This sequence encodes CASSSPGQGSQETQYF. The rearrangement joins TRBV28 to TRBJ2-5; 9 bases are shared with TRBD1. This CDR3 comprises 16 residues. CDR1 is MDHEN, CDR2 SYDVKM, per germline. Germline trimming cut 4 bases from V and 1 base from J; bases unmatched to any gene: 7.

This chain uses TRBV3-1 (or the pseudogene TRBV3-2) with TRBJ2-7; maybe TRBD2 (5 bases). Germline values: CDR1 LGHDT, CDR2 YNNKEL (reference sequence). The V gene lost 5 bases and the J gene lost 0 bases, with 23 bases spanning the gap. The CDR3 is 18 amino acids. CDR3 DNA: TGTGCCAGCAGCACCCGAACCGTTCTAGAAACTAGCTCCTACGAGCAGTACTTC. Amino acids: CASSTRTVLETSSYEQYF.

CDR3 in amino acids: CATRGEGETQYF. In DNA form, the CDR3 reads TGTGCTACACGGGGGGAGGGGGAGACCCAGTACTTC. V and J are TRBV2 and TRBJ2-5; 7 bases are a match to TRBD2. There are 12 residues in the CDR3. Germline V CDR1 and CDR2: SNHLY, FYNNEI.

This CDR3 is CATSTGQGINYGYTF. The CDR3 DNA is TGTGCCACCAGCACCGGACAGGGAATTAACTATGGCTACACCTTC. The V call is TRBV15, the J call TRBJ1-2; TRBD1 agrees at 8 bases. Per the germline V gene, CDR1 is LNHNV and CDR2 is YYDKDF (reference sequence). CDR3 length: 15 residues. The junction had 5 bases not matched to a gene; V was cut back by 4 bases and J by 1 base. Based on the CDR3 plus reference TRBV15 and TRBJ1-2, the full variable domain is DAMVIQNPRYQVTQFGKPVTLSCSQTLNHNVMYWYQQKSSQAPKLLFHYYDKDFNNEADTPDNFQSRRPNTSFCFLDIRSPGLGDTAMYLCATSTGQGINYGYTFGSGTRLTVV.

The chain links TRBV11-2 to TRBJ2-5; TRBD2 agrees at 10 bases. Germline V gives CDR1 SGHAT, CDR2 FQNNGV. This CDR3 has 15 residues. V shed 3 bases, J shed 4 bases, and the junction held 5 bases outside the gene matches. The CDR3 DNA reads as TGTGCCAGCAGCTTGATAGCGGGGGGCGGAGAGACCCAGTACTTC. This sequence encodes CASSLIAGGGETQYF.

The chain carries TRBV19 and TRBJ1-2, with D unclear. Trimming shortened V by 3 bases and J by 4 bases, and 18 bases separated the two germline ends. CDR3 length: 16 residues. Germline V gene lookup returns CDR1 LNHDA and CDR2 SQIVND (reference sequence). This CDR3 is CASSINPEPMAYGYTF. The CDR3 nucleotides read TGTGCCAGTAGTATCAACCCGGAGCCGATGGCCTATGGCTACACCTTC.

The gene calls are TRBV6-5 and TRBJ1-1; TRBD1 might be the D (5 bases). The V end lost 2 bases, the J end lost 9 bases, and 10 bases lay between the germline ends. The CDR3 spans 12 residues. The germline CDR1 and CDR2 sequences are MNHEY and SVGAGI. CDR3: CASSYDSMKAFF. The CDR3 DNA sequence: TGTGCCAGCAGTTACGACAGTATGAAAGCTTTCTTT.

The CDR3 sequence: CASTDRKQGRNYGYTF. In DNA, the CDR3 is TGTGCCAGTACCGACCGCAAACAGGGGCGAAACTATGGCTACACCTTC. The chain carries TRBV19 and TRBJ1-2; 7 bases match TRBD1. The CDR3 runs 16 residues. Germline lookup yields CDR1 LNHDA and CDR2 SQIVND (reference sequence). V gave up 7 bases and J gave up 2 bases; unmatched junction bases: 13.

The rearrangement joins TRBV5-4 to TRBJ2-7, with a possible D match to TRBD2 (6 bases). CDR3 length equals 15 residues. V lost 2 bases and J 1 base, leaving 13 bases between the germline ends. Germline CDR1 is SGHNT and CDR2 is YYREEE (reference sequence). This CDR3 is CASSFGQGLSYEQYF. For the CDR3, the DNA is TGTGCCAGCAGCTTCGGGCAGGGACTTTCCTACGAGCAGTACTTC.

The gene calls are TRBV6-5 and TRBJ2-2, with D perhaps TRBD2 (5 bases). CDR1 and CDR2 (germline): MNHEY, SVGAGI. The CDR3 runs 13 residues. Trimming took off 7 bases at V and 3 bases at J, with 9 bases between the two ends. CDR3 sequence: CASTRGYTGELFF. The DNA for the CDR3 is TGTGCCAGCACCCGGGGTTACACCGGGGAGCTGTTTTTT.

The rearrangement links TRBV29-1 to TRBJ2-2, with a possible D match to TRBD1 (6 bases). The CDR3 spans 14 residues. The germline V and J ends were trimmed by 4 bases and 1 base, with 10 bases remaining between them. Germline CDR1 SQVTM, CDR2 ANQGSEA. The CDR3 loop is CSVGNRENTGELFF. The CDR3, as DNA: TGCAGCGTTGGCAACAGGGAGAACACCGGGGAGCTGTTTTTT.

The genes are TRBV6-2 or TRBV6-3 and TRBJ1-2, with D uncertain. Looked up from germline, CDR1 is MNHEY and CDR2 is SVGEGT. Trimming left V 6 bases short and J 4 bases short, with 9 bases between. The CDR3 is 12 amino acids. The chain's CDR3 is CASSPDIYGYTF. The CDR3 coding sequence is TGTGCCAGCAGCCCTGACATCTATGGCTACACCTTC.

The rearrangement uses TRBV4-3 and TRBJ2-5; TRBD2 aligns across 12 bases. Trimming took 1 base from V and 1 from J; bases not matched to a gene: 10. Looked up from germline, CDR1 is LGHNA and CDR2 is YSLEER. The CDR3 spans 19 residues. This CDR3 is CASSQVRASGGAFQETQYF. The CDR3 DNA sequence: TGCGCCAGCAGCCAAGTGAGGGCTAGCGGGGGGGCGTTCCAAGAGACCCAGTACTTC.